The sequence of this TCR beta chain was determined in a study of CD8 T cells in Susac syndrome (dated by TCRdb to about 2019). The study in broad terms: Repertoire sequencing was used to test whether CD8+ T cell activation and differentiation in Susac syndrome was antigen driven.

Points on this clonotype: The antigen it binds to is not known. No much larger clone exists at a distance of one base, and base qualities are not known.

Counted from cysteine to phenylalanine, this CDR3 has 14 amino acids. Left in the record is the CDR3 DNA by itself, 42 bases read in frame from the first base. V and J are trimmed by 4 bases and 3 bases, and the gene matches miss 2 bases of the junction. CDR1 and CDR2, looked up from the germline V gene, are SQVTM and ANQGSEA. Peripheral blood CD8+ and CD4+ T cells from healthy donors, Susac syndrome patients and multiple sclerosis patients were profiled using high-throughput TCR beta sequencing. The multiple sclerosis controls were treatment-naive patients who had stable or active relapsing-remitting disease and met the revised McDonald criteria. CD8+ TEMRA cells were enriched by FACS, while bulk CD8+ and CD4+ T cells were purified by magnetic negative isolation. Blood was drawn into EDTA tubes, processed within 24 hours, and PBMCs were isolated by density gradient centrifugation. PBMCs intended for TCR sequencing were cryopreserved in liquid nitrogen and were subsequently thawed in a 37 degrees C water bath. The sorted or isolated CD4+, CD8+ and CD8+ TEMRA cells reached a purity of at least 90%.

RNA was extracted with the RNeasy kit and roughly 0.45 to 1 ug was reverse transcribed using random hexamers. The immunoSEQ multiplex PCR assay, which covers 54 Vbeta and 13 Jbeta segments, was used to amplify TCR beta CDR3 regions. PCR amplification bias was corrected by using a synthetic template baseline for primer optimization and computational correction. For the original study's pipeline: Only productive sequences were kept, with reads annotated to V, D and J genes according to IMGT and analyzed in immunoSEQ Analyzer. Clonality was computed as one minus Shannon entropy normalized by log2 of the number of productive unique sequences. For each patient and control, public and private clones were evaluated within the 100 most prevalent clones. A clone was defined as Susac-specific if it was absent from the healthy and MS cohorts, from 1052 published viral clones and from other ImmuneACCESS disease sequences. TCRdb trimmed public reads at Q25 via fastp, called clones via MiXCR and kept in-frame beta chains. Each CDR3 protein gets just one entry, which takes the most common genes and DNA from the rows behind it. TCRdb's processing, not the authors', yielded these V and J calls. The sample includes a few hundred thousand distinct CDR3 sequences, with 95% observed a single time. Clones ranked in the top ten supply around 0.076% of the sample.

Overall study outcomes, separate from this receptor: The TCR sequencing and HLA analysis was acknowledged to have included a relatively small number of individuals.

This clonotype was obtained from a human donor with multiple sclerosis. The rearranged chain carries TRBV29-1 and TRBJ2-2; 10 junctional bases match TRBD1. Sequenced sample: CD4+ T cells from PBMCs. The DNA reads TGCAGCGTTGTGGGACAGGGGTACACCGGGGAGCTGTTTTTT. This is translated as CSVVGQGYTGELFF.